The present entry profiles one T cell receptor (beta chain) with its context. This specimen comes from a study of technical replicates of blood from a handful of donors. Germline V gene lookup returns CDR1 LNHDA and CDR2 SQIVND (reference sequence). The CDR3 runs 14 residues. V dropped 4 bases and J dropped 7 bases, with 14 bases sitting between them. Profiling relied on immunoSEQ multiplex PCR, and the TCRdb table lists in-frame clones only, not all of them. The repertoire holds 55,000 to 75,000 clones, with about 95% as singletons. The origin of this receptor is a human donor in good health. Some clones in this sample may be carry-over from other donors' samples. Sequencing used PBMCs. The V gene is TRBV19, the J gene TRBJ1-5, with unresolved D. The CDR3 nucleotides read TGTGCCAGTAGTAAGGGAGCCTCTGGGCAGCCCCAGCATTTT. It codes for CASSKGASGQPQHF.